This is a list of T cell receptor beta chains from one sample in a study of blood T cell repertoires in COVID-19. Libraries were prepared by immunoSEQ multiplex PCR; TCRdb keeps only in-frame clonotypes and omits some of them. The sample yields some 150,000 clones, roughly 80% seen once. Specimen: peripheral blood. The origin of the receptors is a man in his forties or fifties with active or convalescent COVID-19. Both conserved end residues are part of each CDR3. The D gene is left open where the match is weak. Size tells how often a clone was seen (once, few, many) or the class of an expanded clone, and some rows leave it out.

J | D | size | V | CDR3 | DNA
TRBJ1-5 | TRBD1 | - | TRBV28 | CALGWGTGGNQPQHF | TGTGCCCTAGGGTGGGGAACAGGGGGCAATCAGCCCCAGCATTTT
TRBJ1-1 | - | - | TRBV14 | CASSQDLEGEAFF | TGTGCCAGCAGCCAAGATCTGGAGGGGGAAGCTTTCTTT
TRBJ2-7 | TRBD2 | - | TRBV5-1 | CASSLERREGSYEQYF | TGCGCCAGCAGCTTGGAGAGGCGGGAGGGTTCCTACGAGCAGTACTTC
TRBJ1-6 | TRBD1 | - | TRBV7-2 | CASSLTGGSYNSPLHF | TGTGCCAGCAGCTTGACAGGGGGCTCCTATAATTCACCCCTCCACTTT
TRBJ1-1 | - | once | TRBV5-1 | CASSLGWRGDTEAFF | TGCGCCAGCAGCTTGGGCTGGCGGGGGGATACTGAAGCTTTCTTT
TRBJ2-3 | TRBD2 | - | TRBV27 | CASSPVRWEGGTDTQYF | TGTGCCAGCAGCCCCGTGAGGTGGGAGGGCGGCACAGATACGCAGTATTTT
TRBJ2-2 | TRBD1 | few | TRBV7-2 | CASSNPPGQGNTGELFF | TGTGCCAGCAGCAACCCCCCGGGACAGGGGAACACCGGGGAGCTGTTTTTT
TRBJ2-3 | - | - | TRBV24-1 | CATSGVGGHTDTQYF | TGTGCCACCAGTGGTGTGGGAGGACACACAGATACGCAGTATTTT
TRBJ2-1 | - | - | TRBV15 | CATGAPWGNEQFF | TGTGCCACGGGGGCCCCTTGGGGCAATGAGCAGTTCTTC
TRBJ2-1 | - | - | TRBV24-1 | CATSDFGAHDEQFF | TGTGCCACCAGTGATTTTGGAGCACACGATGAGCAGTTCTTC
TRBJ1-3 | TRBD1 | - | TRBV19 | CASRAGTGKVDF | TGTGCCAGTAGGGCTGGGACAGGGAAAGTCGATTTT
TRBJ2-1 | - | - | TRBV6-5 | CASSYPGEVGNEQFF | TGTGCCAGCAGTTACCCCGGGGAGGTAGGCAATGAGCAGTTCTTC
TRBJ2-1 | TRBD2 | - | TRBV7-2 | CASSFRRREGNEQFF | TGTGCCAGCAGCTTTAGACGGCGGGAGGGCAATGAGCAGTTCTTC
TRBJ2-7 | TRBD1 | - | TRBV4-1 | CASSQGQGAYEQYF | TGCGCCAGCAGCCAAGGACAGGGGGCATACGAGCAGTACTTC
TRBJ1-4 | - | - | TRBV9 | CVSSVPGTNEKLFF | TGTGTCAGCAGCGTCCCCGGGACTAATGAAAAACTGTTTTTT
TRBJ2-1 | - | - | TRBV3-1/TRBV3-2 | CASSQVPGSYNEQFF | TGTGCCAGCAGCCAAGTCCCGGGCTCCTACAATGAGCAGTTCTTC
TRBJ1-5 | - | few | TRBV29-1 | CSVYVAGDFNQPQHF | TGCAGCGTTTATGTGGCCGGAGACTTCAATCAGCCCCAGCATTTT
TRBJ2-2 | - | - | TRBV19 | CASSTVYQRGGKPQGVGGELFF | TGTGCCAGTAGTACCGTATATCAACGTGGCGGGAAGCCCCAGGGGGTTGGTGGGGAGCTGTTTTTT
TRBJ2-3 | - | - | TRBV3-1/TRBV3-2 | CASSQDLGLPTDTQYF | TGTGCCAGCAGCCAAGATCTTGGACTTCCCACAGATACGCAGTATTTT
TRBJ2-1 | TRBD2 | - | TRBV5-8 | CASSSIGLAGGFEQFF | TGTGCCAGCAGCTCCATTGGACTAGCGGGAGGTTTTGAGCAGTTCTTC
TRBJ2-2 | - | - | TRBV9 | CASSVYRGEDTGELFF | TGTGCCAGCAGCGTATATAGGGGCGAGGACACCGGGGAGCTGTTTTTT
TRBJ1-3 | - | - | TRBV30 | CAWSPGSGNTIYF | TGTGCCTGGAGCCCAGGCTCTGGAAACACCATATATTTT
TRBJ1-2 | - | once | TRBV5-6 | CASTSRSRAGNYGYTF | TGTGCCAGCACCTCACGCTCAAGGGCGGGAAACTATGGCTACACCTTC
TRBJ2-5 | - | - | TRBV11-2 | CASSLQETQYF | TGTGCCAGCAGCCTACAAGAGACCCAGTACTTC
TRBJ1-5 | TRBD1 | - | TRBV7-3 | CASSLMTGSNQPQHF | TGTGCCAGCAGCTTAATGACAGGGAGCAATCAGCCCCAGCATTTT